This T cell receptor beta chain was identified in a study of blood T cell repertoires in COVID-19 (TCRdb year 2020). A note on the overall study: Samples covering the acute and convalescent phases of COVID-19 were provided by collaborators in the United States, Italy and Spain. The prospective study material was composed of cDNA or gDNA derived from T cells, B-cell-depleted T cells, or PBMCs. The dataset comprised deeply sampled blood TCRbeta repertoires from subjects exposed to, actively infected with, or recovered from COVID-19. The repertoires were made available in a free public database intended to serve as a resource for research on the immune response to SARS-CoV-2. Samples came from the ongoing ImmuneRACE study (first 160 participants) plus 1,254 subjects from 6 global collaborators. Nearly every sample came with metadata listing a de-identified subject ID, COVID-19 status, age in years and sex. Where available, HLA class I and class II types were obtained from metadata supplied by the sample provider rather than from assay-based typing. Overall study results and their limits: The amount of clinical and demographic metadata varied by source and participant and was provided uncurated.

This clone was found once. The target of this receptor is not known. The record has no base qualities; no much larger clone is one base away. Spanning cysteine to phenylalanine, the CDR3 consists of 14 amino acids. Here the CDR3 DNA is all that survives: 42 bases in frame from base 1. Each collaborating institution followed its own protocols to collect whole blood in K2EDTA tubes. Collaborator samples were shipped for TCRbeta analysis as frozen whole blood, isolated PBMCs, or DNA extracted from either sample type. TCRbeta CDR3 regions were amplified from genomic DNA by means of the immunoSEQ Assay, a bias-controlled multiplex PCR. The authors' pipeline ran thus. Nucleated cell counts per sample were estimated from amplification of reference gene primers within the assay. Sequence reads were collapsed and filtered to measure the absolute abundance of every unique TCRbeta CDR3 rearrangement. For each sample, productive Simpson clonality was calculated as the square root of Simpson's diversity index across productive rearrangements. What TCRdb holds here is the immuneACCESS table cut down to in-frame rearrangements. Part of the clones is not present; checked against another copy, under half of the missing clones reflect an unresolved V gene, and the others are unexplained. V, J and clone size are taken as reported in that table, and D and trimming were inferred from the DNA itself. Recorded for this sample are under 85,000 clones; around 88% of them occurred a single time. Jointly, the top ten make up around 5% of the sample.

The clonotype comes from a man aged 45-65 years with active COVID-19. The rearrangement combines TRBV21-1 with TRBJ1-1. TRBV21-1 is recorded as a pseudogene. Source material: peripheral blood. The CDR3 is CASSRRGLGTEAFF. The bases read TGTGCCAGCAGCAGGCGCGGGCTCGGCACTGAAGCTTTCTTT.